This entry concerns a single TCR beta chain. What it binds is unknown. The data were obtained in a study of shared clonotypes between healthy human individuals. Whole-study findings and limits: As a rule, naive subsets had a larger estimated richness than memory subsets. The study found lower generation probabilities in non-shared clonotypes than in those shared by all four donors.

This CDR3 has 15 residues. V was cut by 6 bases and J by 2 bases, with 13 bases left in between. Per the germline V gene, CDR1 is MNHNS and CDR2 is SASEGT. Generated by immunoSEQ multiplex PCR, the TCRdb table keeps only in-frame clones and is missing some. The data contain about 2.3 million clones, 90% to 95% of them seen just once; the ten biggest clones take up 0.39%. The chain recombines TRBV6-1 with TRBJ2-2, with a tentative D call TRBD1 (5 bases). This clonotype was obtained from a man aged 18-30 years in good health. Some clones in this sample may be carry-over from other donors' samples. Input material: naive CD4+ T cells from PBMCs. Subset reported: CD45RA+ positively selected. CDR3 nucleotides: TGTGCCAGCAGCGTTATCCAGGGTAACACCGGGGAGCTGTTTTTT. As protein: CASSVIQGNTGELFF.